This T cell receptor beta chain was documented in a study of cytomegalovirus exposure and HLA in healthy donors. Study information: HLA-typed donors were the source of approximately 88 million unique TCRs held in an early data release. General study results and limits: Later analysis showed most CMV-associated TCR beta chains appearing HLA-restricted. Among the sequence variants, a highly shared cluster was likely an artifact of sequencing.

V gave up 0 bases and J gave up 6 bases, with 3 bases separating them. The germline V gene has CDR1 MNHNY and CDR2 SVGAGI (reference sequence). The CDR3 sequence is 11 residues long. PCR primers comprised 60 Vbeta and 13 Jbeta primers. Sequencing was performed with immunoSEQ multiplex PCR; in TCRdb, only in-frame clones are kept and a portion is missing. The sample has 100,000 to 150,000 clones; 82% are singletons. The table lists this clone with a few counts. Its target is unknown. The material sequenced was PBMCs. This clonotype originated in a boy aged 5 to 17 in good health and CMV-seronegative. The rearrangement uses TRBV6-6 and TRBJ2-7; D uncertain. The DNA for the CDR3 is TGTGCCAGCAGTTACTCCCGCGAGCAGTACTTC. It translates to CASSYSREQYF.